The rows below give T cell receptor beta chains drawn from one sample of a study of CD8 T cells in ankylosing spondylitis. TCRdb passed the 5' RACE reads through MiXCR, listing each CDR3 protein once. The sample lists tens of thousands of distinct CDR3 sequences, roughly 27% seen once, with approximately 59% in the top ten. Material for sequencing was blood, either unsorted or a sorted T cell fraction (not recorded which). The receptors come from a male donor with ankylosing spondylitis or in good health (not recorded which). The CDR3 runs from the conserved cysteine through the conserved F or W. The D gene is left open where the match is weak. Not all rows give a size; the values are once, few, many and, for expanded clones, a class.

d_call j_call clone_size v_call cdr3_aa cdr3_nt
TRBD1 TRBJ1-1 NA TRBV25-1 CASSEYRLRGQGTEAFF TGTGCCAGCAGTGAATATCGGTTGAGGGGGCAGGGAACTGAAGCTTTCTTT
NA TRBJ2-2 few TRBV5-1 CASSPGLSSGELFF TGCGCCAGCAGCCCGGGACTTAGCTCCGGGGAGCTGTTTTTT
NA TRBJ1-5 NA TRBV12-3/TRBV12-4 CASSLLDPQPQHF TGTGCCAGCAGCCTACTTGATCCCCAGCCCCAGCATTTT
TRBD2 TRBJ2-2 NA TRBV9 CATSRGGHLNTGELFF TGTGCCACCAGCCGGGGGGGTCATTTGAACACCGGGGAGCTGTTTTTT
TRBD1 TRBJ1-2 NA TRBV6-5 CASSFHSSRGNGYTF TGTGCCAGCAGTTTCCACTCGTCCAGGGGGAATGGCTACACCTTC
NA TRBJ1-2 few TRBV6-1 CASLRVGYTF TGTGCCAGCCTCAGGGTAGGCTACACCTTC
NA TRBJ2-7 NA TRBV27 CGPASVGIHEQYF TGTGGACCAGCCTCGGTAGGGATCCACGAGCAGTACTTC
NA TRBJ1-5 many TRBV5-1 CASSLAALPGEPQHF TGCGCCAGCAGCTTGGCGGCACTCCCTGGGGAGCCCCAGCATTTT
NA TRBJ1-6 few TRBV9 CASSASGPVDSPLHF TGTGCCAGCAGCGCCTCCGGGCCAGTGGATTCACCCCTCCACTTT
NA TRBJ2-3 few TRBV4-1 CATTDTNTDTQYF TGCGCCACTACAGACACAAACACAGATACGCAGTATTTT
TRBD2 TRBJ2-3 few TRBV27 CASSPGLAGEADTQYF TGTGCCAGCAGTCCAGGACTAGCGGGAGAGGCAGATACGCAGTATTTT
TRBD2 TRBJ2-3 NA TRBV29-1 CSVNLAVGTDTQYF TGCAGCGTTAACCTAGCGGTCGGCACAGATACGCAGTATTTT
NA TRBJ1-5 few TRBV20-1 CSATPLAGNQPQHF TGCAGTGCTACCCCCCTGGCGGGCAATCAGCCCCAGCATTTT
NA TRBJ2-5 NA TRBV5-6 CASSPSSWLETQYF TGTGCCAGCAGCCCGTCCTCTTGGTTAGAGACCCAGTACTTC
TRBD1 TRBJ1-3 NA TRBV5-1 CASSLTGGAVDTIYF TGCGCCAGCAGCCTGACAGGGGGCGCCGTGGACACCATATATTTT
NA TRBJ1-1 NA TRBV7-9 CASSFKQDMNTEAFF TGTGCCAGCAGCTTCAAACAGGACATGAACACTGAAGCTTTCTTT
NA TRBJ1-5 few TRBV18 CASSSAGNQPQHF TGTGCCAGCTCCTCAGCGGGGAATCAGCCCCAGCATTTT
TRBD2 TRBJ2-1 NA TRBV29-1 CSVWTSGTNEQFF TGCAGCGTGTGGACTAGCGGAACCAATGAGCAGTTCTTC
NA TRBJ2-7 NA TRBV5-1 CASSLGGGTYEQYF TGCGCCAGCAGCTTGGGGGGAGGCACCTACGAGCAGTACTTC
NA TRBJ2-1 few TRBV7-8 CASSLRTTPGYEQFF TGTGCCAGCAGCTTACGTACTACCCCGGGGTATGAGCAGTTCTTC
NA TRBJ1-1 NA TRBV5-1 CASSFGGGTEAFF TGCGCCAGCAGCTTCGGGGGTGGCACTGAAGCTTTCTTT
NA TRBJ2-1 NA TRBV30 CAWNRNEQFF TGTGCCTGGAACCGAAATGAGCAGTTCTTC
TRBD1 TRBJ1-2 NA TRBV29-1 CSVGGQLYGYTF TGCAGCGTTGGGGGACAGCTATATGGCTACACCTTC
NA TRBJ1-1 once TRBV6-1 CASSEALRSQAFF TGTGCCAGCAGTGAAGCATTACGATCGCAAGCTTTCTTT
NA TRBJ2-5 NA TRBV28 CASILQGGETQYF TGTGCCAGCATTCTACAGGGAGGGGAGACCCAGTACTTC
NA TRBJ1-2 NA TRBV20-1 CSARVIIAANYGYTF TGCAGTGCTAGAGTTATAATAGCAGCTAACTATGGCTACACCTTC
TRBD1 TRBJ2-4 NA TRBV29-1 CSVEQGAQNIQYF TGCAGCGTTGAACAGGGGGCCCAAAACATTCAGTACTTC
TRBD1 TRBJ2-7 NA TRBV5-1 CASSSQGDPYEQYF TGCGCCAGCAGCTCACAGGGGGACCCCTACGAGCAGTACTTC
TRBD2 TRBJ2-3 few TRBV5-1 CASSLRTSGGTDTQYF TGCGCCAGCAGCCTACGGACTAGCGGAGGCACAGATACGCAGTATTTT
NA TRBJ1-1 NA TRBV5-1 CASGVRGSRNTEAFF TGCGCCAGCGGGGTCCGCGGCAGCCGAAACACTGAAGCTTTCTTT
TRBD1 TRBJ1-1 many TRBV20-1 CSAKKQGAPTEAFF TGCAGTGCTAAAAAACAGGGGGCGCCCACTGAAGCTTTCTTT
NA TRBJ2-7 many TRBV20-1 CSARPQDRHEQYF TGCAGTGCGAGACCACAGGATCGCCACGAGCAGTACTTC
TRBD2 TRBJ2-2 NA TRBV5-5 CASSRTSGVSTGELFF TGTGCCAGCAGCCGGACTAGCGGGGTCTCCACCGGGGAGCTGTTTTTT
NA TRBJ1-2 NA TRBV7-9 CASSLGVSYGYTF TGTGCCAGCAGCTTAGGCGTCAGCTATGGCTACACCTTC
TRBD1 TRBJ1-3 once TRBV7-7 CASSSRQGAGNTIYF TGTGCTAGCAGCTCTCGGCAGGGGGCTGGAAACACCATATATTTT
NA TRBJ1-5 few TRBV10-3 CAISENGNQPQHF TGTGCCATCAGTGAGAACGGGAATCAGCCCCAGCATTTT
NA TRBJ2-5 many TRBV20-1 CSATPGRLPYF TGCAGTGCTACACCAGGGCGATTGCCGTACTTC
TRBD1 TRBJ2-1 few TRBV11-2 CASSYHGTGAYWSSYNEQFF TGTGCCAGCAGCTACCACGGGACAGGGGCGTATTGGAGCTCCTACAATGAGCAGTTCTTC
TRBD1 TRBJ2-1 few TRBV5-1 CASSLDQGAHNEQFF TGCGCCAGCAGCTTGGATCAGGGGGCTCACAATGAGCAGTTCTTC
NA TRBJ1-2 many TRBV20-1 CSARDPRGADYGYTF TGCAGTGCTAGAGATCCCCGGGGCGCGGACTATGGCTACACCTTC
NA TRBJ2-1 many TRBV18 CASSPRRGEVGEQFF TGTGCCAGCTCACCCCGCCGGGGAGAAGTAGGAGAGCAGTTCTTC
TRBD1 TRBJ2-3 many TRBV28 CASSHSSQGVNTDTQYF TGTGCCAGCAGTCACTCCTCACAGGGGGTTAACACAGATACGCAGTATTTT
TRBD2 TRBJ2-1 NA TRBV4-2 CASSQDWRGGQDEQFF TGTGCCAGCAGCCAAGACTGGCGGGGGGGCCAGGATGAGCAGTTCTTC
TRBD1 TRBJ1-4 NA TRBV20-1 CSAQKGQRNEKLFF TGCAGTGCTCAAAAGGGACAGAGAAATGAAAAACTGTTTTTT
NA TRBJ2-1 NA TRBV7-9 CASRQVGEQFF TGTGCCAGCAGACAAGTAGGTGAGCAGTTCTTC
NA TRBJ2-2 few TRBV7-3 CASSLSLPGELFF TGTGCCAGCAGCCTGTCCCTCCCCGGGGAGCTGTTTTTT
NA TRBJ1-2 few TRBV12-3/TRBV12-4 CASSLLMGRGYTF TGTGCCAGCAGTCTCCTTATGGGGAGGGGCTACACCTTC
TRBD2 TRBJ2-5 few TRBV6-5 CATSSGGTETQYF TGTGCCACCAGTTCGGGGGGTACGGAGACCCAGTACTTC
TRBD2 TRBJ2-7 many TRBV27 CASSFSWLAAISYEQYF TGTGCCAGCAGTTTTTCTTGGCTAGCGGCAATCTCCTACGAGCAGTACTTC
NA TRBJ1-3 NA TRBV7-9 CASSSAPISGNTIYF TGTGCCAGCAGCTCGGCGCCAATCTCTGGAAACACCATATATTTT
NA TRBJ2-7 many TRBV18 CASSPRQYEQYF TGTGCCAGCTCACCAAGACAGTACGAGCAGTACTTC
NA TRBJ2-1 NA TRBV6-2/TRBV6-3 CASSYQLGVAVAEQFF TGTGCCAGCAGTTACCAACTAGGGGTCGCAGTGGCTGAGCAGTTCTTC
NA TRBJ1-1 NA TRBV20-1 CSASRIGSLNTEAFF TGCAGTGCTAGTCGAATCGGGTCGTTGAACACTGAAGCTTTCTTT
NA TRBJ1-4 NA TRBV7-2 CASSLKRGEKLFF TGTGCCAGCAGCTTAAAGCGGGGTGAAAAACTGTTTTTT
TRBD2 TRBJ2-1 NA TRBV5-1 CASSPSGVAGGNEQFF TGCGCCAGCAGCCCCTCCGGGGTAGCGGGAGGCAATGAGCAGTTCTTC